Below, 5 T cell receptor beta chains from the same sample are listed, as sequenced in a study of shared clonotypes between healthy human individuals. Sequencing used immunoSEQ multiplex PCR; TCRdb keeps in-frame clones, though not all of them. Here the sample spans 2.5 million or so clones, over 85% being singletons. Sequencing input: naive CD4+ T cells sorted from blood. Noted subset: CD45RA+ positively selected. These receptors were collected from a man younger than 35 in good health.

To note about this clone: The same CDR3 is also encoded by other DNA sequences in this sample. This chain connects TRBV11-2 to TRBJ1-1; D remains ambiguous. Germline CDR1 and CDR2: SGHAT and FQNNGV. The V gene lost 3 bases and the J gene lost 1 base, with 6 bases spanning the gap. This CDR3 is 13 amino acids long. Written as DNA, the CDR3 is TGTGCCAGCAGCTTGGGTCCGAACACTGAAGCTTTCTTT. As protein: CASSLGPNTEAFF.

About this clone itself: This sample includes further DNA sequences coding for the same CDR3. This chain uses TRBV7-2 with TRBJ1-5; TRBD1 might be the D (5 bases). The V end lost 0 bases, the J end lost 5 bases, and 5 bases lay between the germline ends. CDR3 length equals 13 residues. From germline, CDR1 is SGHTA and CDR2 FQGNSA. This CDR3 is CASSLAGHQPQHF. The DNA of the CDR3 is TGTGCCAGCAGCTTAGCGGGGCATCAGCCCCAGCATTTT.

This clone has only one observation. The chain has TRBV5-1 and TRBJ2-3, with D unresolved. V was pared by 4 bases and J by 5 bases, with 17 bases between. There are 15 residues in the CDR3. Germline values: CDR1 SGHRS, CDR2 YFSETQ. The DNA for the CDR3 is TGCGCCAGCAGCGTCGACATGATAAGAGGAGATACGCAGTATTTT. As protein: CASSVDMIRGDTQYF.

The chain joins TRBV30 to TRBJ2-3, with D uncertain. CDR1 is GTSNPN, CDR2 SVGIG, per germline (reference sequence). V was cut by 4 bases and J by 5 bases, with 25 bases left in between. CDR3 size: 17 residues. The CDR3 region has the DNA TGTGCCTGGACCTACCCGGGCCGGGTAAATGGGATAGATACGCAGTATTTT. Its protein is CAWTYPGRVNGIDTQYF.

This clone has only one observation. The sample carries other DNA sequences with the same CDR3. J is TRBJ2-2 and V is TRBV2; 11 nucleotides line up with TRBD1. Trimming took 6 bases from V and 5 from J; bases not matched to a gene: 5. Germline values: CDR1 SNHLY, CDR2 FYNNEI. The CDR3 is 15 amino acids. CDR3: CASREDRGRTGELFF. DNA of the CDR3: TGTGCCAGCAGGGAGGACAGGGGGCGGACCGGGGAGCTGTTTTTT. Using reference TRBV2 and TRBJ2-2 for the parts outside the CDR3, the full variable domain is EPEVTQTPSHQVTQMGQEVILRCVPISNHLYFYWYRQILGQKVEFLVSFYNNEISEKSEIFDDQFSVERPDGSNFTLKIRSTKLEDSAMYFCASREDRGRTGELFFGEGSRLTVL.